This T cell receptor beta chain stems from a study of shared clonotypes between healthy human individuals. Study-level findings and limits: A handful of donors showed sharing of approximately 5% of naive CD4 clonotypes.

Selected positively for CCR7 and CD45RO-negative, naive CD8 cells excluded terminally differentiated effector memory CD45RA+ cells. The healthy adult donors were HIV-negative and reported no recent acute infections or vaccinations. How the authors handled the data: Sequence data from immunoSEQ were junction-only and lacked quality scores; consequently, filtering differed. The protocol was immunoSEQ multiplex PCR, while the TCRdb copy is restricted to in-frame clones and leaves out a portion. V, J and clone size derive from that table, while D and trimming were established from the DNA sequence. The table has about 2 million clones, less than 95% seen once. Points on this clone: Its antigen is unknown. The sample holds other DNA sequences that translate to the same CDR3.

This CDR3 is built from 13 residues. Looked up from germline, CDR1 is SEHNR and CDR2 is FQNEAQ (reference sequence). The V and J ends lost 1 base and 4 bases respectively, with 8 bases between them. The TCR was taken from a man between 18 and 29 years old in good health. This chain connects TRBV7-9 to TRBJ2-7, with D hard to call. The sequencing sample was made of naive CD8+ T cells sorted from blood. The CDR3 sequence is CASSLGGVYEQYF. CDR3 DNA sequence: TGTGCCAGCAGCTTAGGTGGGGTATACGAGCAGTACTTC.